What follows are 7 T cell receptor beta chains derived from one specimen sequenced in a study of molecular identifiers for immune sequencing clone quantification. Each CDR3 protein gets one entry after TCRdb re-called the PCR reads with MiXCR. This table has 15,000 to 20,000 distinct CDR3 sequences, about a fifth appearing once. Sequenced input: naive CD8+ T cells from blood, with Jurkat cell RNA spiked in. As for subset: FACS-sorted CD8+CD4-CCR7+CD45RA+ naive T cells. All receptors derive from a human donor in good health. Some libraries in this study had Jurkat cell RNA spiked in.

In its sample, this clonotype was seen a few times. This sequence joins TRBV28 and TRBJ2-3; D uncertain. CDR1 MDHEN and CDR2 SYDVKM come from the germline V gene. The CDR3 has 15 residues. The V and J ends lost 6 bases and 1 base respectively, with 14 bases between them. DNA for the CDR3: TGTGCCAGCAGCTACTTTGGGGAAGGCACAGATACGCAGTATTTT. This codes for CASSYFGEGTDTQYF.

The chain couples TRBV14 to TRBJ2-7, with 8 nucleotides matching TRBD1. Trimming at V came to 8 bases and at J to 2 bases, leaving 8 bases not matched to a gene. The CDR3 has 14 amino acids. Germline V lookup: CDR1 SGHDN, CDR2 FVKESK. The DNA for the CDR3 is TGTGCCAGCGCCCAGGGGGCAGTTACCTACGAGCAGTACTTC. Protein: CASAQGAVTYEQYF.

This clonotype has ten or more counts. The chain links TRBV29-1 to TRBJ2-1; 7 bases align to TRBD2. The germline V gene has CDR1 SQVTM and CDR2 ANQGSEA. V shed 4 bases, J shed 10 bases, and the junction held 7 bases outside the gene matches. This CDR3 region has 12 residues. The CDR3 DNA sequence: TGCAGCGTTGTGTTGTGGGGGGGGGAGCAGTTCTTC. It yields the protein CSVVLWGGEQFF.

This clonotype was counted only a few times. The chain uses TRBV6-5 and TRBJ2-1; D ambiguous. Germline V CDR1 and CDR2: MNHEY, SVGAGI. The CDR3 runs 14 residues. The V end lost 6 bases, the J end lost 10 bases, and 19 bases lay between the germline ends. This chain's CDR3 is CASRNPITDGEQFF. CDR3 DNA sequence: TGTGCCAGCAGGAATCCTATAACGGATGGGGAGCAGTTCTTC.

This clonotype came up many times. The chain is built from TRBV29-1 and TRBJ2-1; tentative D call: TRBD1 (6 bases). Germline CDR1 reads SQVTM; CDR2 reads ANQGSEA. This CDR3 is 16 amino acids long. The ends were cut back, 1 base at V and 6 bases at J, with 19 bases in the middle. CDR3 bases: TGCAGCGTTGAAGGGGGGCTAGAGGACCATTTCAATGAGCAGTTCTTC. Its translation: CSVEGGLEDHFNEQFF.

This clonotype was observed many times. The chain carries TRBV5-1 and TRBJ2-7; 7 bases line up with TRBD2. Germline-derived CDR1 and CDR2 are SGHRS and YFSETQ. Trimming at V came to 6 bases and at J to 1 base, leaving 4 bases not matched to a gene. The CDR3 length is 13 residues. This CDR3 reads CASKSRESYEQYF. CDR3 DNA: TGCGCCAGCAAGTCGCGGGAGTCCTACGAGCAGTACTTC. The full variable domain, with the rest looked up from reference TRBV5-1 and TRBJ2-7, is KAGVTQTPRYLIKTRGQQVTLSCSPISGHRSVSWYQQTPGQGLQFLFEYFSETQRNKGNFPGRFSGRQFSNSRSEMNVSTLELGDSALYLCASKSRESYEQYFGPGTRLTVT.

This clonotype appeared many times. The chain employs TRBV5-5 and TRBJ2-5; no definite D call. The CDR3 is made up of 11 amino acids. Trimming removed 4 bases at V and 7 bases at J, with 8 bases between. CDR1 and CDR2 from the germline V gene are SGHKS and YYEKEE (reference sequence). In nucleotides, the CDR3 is TGTGCCAGCAGCACGCCCGGGACCCAGTACTTC. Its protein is CASSTPGTQYF.